This entry lists 5 T cell receptor beta chains sequenced from one sample in a study of T cells in Graves' hyperthyroidism and ophthalmopathy. Using RNA transcripts as the source, TCR beta CDR3 regions were amplified. TCR CDR3 underwent first-round RT-PCR with the HTBI primer set. TCRdb itself ran the multiplex PCR reads through MiXCR, one entry per CDR3 protein. The data hold over 250,000 distinct CDR3 sequences, with under 30% observed a single time. The sample comprised blood. These receptors were obtained from a middle-aged man with Graves' hyperthyroidism that later progressed to Graves' ophthalmopathy.

This clonotype showed up many times. The CDR3 spells CSARDQGGASPEAFF. CDR3 nucleotide sequence: TGCAGTGCTAGAGACCAAGGGGGCGCGTCCCCTGAAGCTTTCTTT. V gene TRBV20-1 combines with J gene TRBJ1-1, with 7 bases aligning to TRBD1. This CDR3 contains 15 residues. Trimming removed 0 bases from V and 6 bases from J; junction bases left unmatched: 10. Germline loops: CDR1 DFQATT, CDR2 SNEGSKA (reference sequence).

The sample holds many counts of this clonotype. V and J are TRBV14 and TRBJ1-2; D is undetermined. Trimming cost V 1 base and J 1 base, with 7 bases left between them. Germline CDR1 and CDR2: SGHDN and FVKESK. This CDR3 comprises 14 residues. The CDR3 region is CASSQAALNYGYTF. CDR3 coding DNA: TGTGCCAGCAGCCAAGCGGCCCTTAACTATGGCTACACCTTC.

This clonotype was counted ten times or more. The chain has TRBV12-3 or TRBV12-4 and TRBJ2-7; tentative D call: TRBD1 (6 bases). This CDR3 is built from 13 residues. Trimming took off 3 bases at V and 4 bases at J, with 10 bases between the two ends. The CDR3 DNA is TGTGCCAGCAGTTTGCGCAGGGGATACGAGCAGTACTTC. Translated: CASSLRRGYEQYF.

In its sample, this clonotype was seen many times. The chain combines TRBV11-2 with TRBJ2-2, with TRBD2 identical over 11 bases. This CDR3 has 16 residues. Trimming at V came to 5 bases and at J to 8 bases, leaving 10 bases not matched to a gene. CDR1 and CDR2 from the germline V gene are SGHAT and FQNNGV. CDR3 region: CASSPLAGGKAGELFF. The CDR3 nucleotides read TGTGCCAGCAGCCCTCTAGCGGGAGGAAAAGCAGGGGAGCTGTTTTTT. Variable domain in full (rest from reference TRBV11-2 and TRBJ2-2): EAGVAQSPRYKIIEKRQSVAFWCNPISGHATLYWYQQILGQGPKLLIQFQNNGVVDDSQLPKDRFSAERLKGVDSTLKIQPAKLEDSAVYLCASSPLAGGKAGELFFGEGSRLTVL.

CDR3 bases: TGCAGTGCCACGACAGGGTGGACTATCCGGCAGTACTTC. Its translation: CSATTGWTIRQYF. V is TRBV20-1 and J is TRBJ2-7; tentatively, D is TRBD1 (7 bases). This CDR3 spans 13 amino acids. V was shortened by 6 bases and J by 9 bases, with 21 bases between the two germline ends. CDR1 and CDR2 from the germline V gene are DFQATT and SNEGSKA (reference sequence).